This T cell receptor beta chain was sequenced in a study of early T cells in non-severe SARS-CoV-2 infection (dated by TCRdb to the early 2020s). For context, the study as a whole: Because TCR sequencing was done on bulk RNA from unsorted whole blood, the alpha and beta chains could not be paired.

Preparation of the library involved 5' RACE. Data came from a NextSeq 500. The TCR library protocol attached unique molecular identifiers to individual cDNA molecules to correct for sequencing error and PCR bias. Sequencing covered both TCR alpha and beta chains, and within each sample the abundances of alpha and beta sequences were tightly co-correlated. The original pipeline was this. Decombinator V4 was used to annotate the V gene, J gene and CDR3 of the TCR sequences. TCRs were defined as expanded if a significant change between any two time points was detected under a Poisson model with p below 0.0001. TCR abundances were normalised to the total number of TCRs sequenced in each sample and reported as counts per million. MAIT TCRs were defined by TRAV1-2 paired with TRAJ12, TRAJ20 or TRAJ33, and iNKT TCRs by TRAV10 paired with TRAJ18. VDJdb, accessed on 1 November 2021, was searched for TCRs annotated for CMV, EBV and SARS-CoV-2, and TCRs annotated for more than one antigen were excluded. TCRdb cleaned the public reads at Q25 with fastp, built clones with MiXCR and kept in-frame beta chains. Here each entry gathers all rows of one CDR3 protein and keeps the most common genes and DNA. The V and J calls and clone size are TCRdb's, not the authors'. Recorded for this sample are tens of thousands of distinct CDR3 sequences; roughly 13% of them occurred a single time. Clones ranked in the top ten supply 3% of the sample.

V is cut back by 7 bases and J by 0 bases, with 11 bases in the junction unmatched. According to the germline V gene, CDR1 reads SQVTM and CDR2 reads ANQGSEA. The CDR3 measures 18 amino acids from cysteine to phenylalanine. The kept DNA is CDR3 alone, 54 bases in frame from the first base. Set within a cohort of healthcare workers in London, UK, this nested case-control study involved weekly PCR testing of nasopharyngeal swabs along with blood sampling. Healthcare workers were recruited between 23 and 31 March 2020, during the week of the UK lockdown, and were followed weekly for up to roughly 15 weeks. Beyond this particular receptor, the publication reports: VDJdb matching was skewed toward anti-spike CD8 responses and likely underestimated virus-specific expansions, missing private and CD4 specificities.

Regarding this clonotype: Its antigen remains undetermined. No quality values exist for individual bases; no much larger clone is one base distant.

The receptor comes from an adult who was a healthcare worker with PCR-confirmed SARS-CoV-2 infection or an uninfected control (not recorded which). Specimen: whole blood. The V and J segments used are TRBV29-1 and TRBJ2-1; 14 bases in between match TRBD2. CDR3 reads: CSAGRGTSGRRSYNEQFF. The DNA sequence is as follows: TGCAGCGCCGGCCGGGGGACTAGCGGGAGACGCTCCTACAATGAGCAGTTCTTC.